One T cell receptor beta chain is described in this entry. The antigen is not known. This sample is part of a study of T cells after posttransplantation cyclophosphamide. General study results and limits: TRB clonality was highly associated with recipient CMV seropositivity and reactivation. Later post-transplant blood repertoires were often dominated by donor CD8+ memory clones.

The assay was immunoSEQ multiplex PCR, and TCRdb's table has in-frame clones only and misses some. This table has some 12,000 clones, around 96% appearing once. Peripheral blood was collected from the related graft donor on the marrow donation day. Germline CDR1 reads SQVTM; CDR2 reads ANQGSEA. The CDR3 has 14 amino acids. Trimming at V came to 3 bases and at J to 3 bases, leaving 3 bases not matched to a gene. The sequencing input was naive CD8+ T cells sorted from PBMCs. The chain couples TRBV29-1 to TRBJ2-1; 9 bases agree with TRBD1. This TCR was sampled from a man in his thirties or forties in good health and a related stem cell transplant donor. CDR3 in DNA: TGCAGCGTTGATCCGACAGGGGGCTACAATGAGCAGTTCTTC. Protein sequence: CSVDPTGGYNEQFF.